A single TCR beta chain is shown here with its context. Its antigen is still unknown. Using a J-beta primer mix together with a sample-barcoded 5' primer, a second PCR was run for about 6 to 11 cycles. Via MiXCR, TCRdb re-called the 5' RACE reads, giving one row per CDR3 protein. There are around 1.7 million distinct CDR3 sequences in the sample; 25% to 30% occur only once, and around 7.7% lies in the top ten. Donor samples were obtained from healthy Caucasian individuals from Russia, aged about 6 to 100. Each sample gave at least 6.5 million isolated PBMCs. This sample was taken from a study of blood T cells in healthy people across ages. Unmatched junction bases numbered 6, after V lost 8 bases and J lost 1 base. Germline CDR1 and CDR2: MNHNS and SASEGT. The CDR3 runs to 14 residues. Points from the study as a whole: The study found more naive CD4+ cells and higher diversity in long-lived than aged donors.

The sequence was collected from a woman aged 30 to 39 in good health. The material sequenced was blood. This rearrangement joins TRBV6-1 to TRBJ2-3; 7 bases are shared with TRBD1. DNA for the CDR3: TGTGCCAGCGGGTGGACAGGTCGCACAGATACGCAGTATTTT. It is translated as CASGWTGRTDTQYF.